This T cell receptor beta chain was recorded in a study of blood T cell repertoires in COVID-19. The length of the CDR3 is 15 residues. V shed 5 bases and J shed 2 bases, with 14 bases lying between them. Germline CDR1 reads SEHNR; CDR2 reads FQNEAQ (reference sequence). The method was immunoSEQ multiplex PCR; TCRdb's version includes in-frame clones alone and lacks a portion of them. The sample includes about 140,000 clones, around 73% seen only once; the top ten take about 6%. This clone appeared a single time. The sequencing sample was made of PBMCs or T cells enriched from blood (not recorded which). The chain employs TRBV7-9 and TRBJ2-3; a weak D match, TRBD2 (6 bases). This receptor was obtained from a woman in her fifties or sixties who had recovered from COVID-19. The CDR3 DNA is TGTGCCAGCAGCAATCCGGGACTGCTCACAGATACGCAGTATTTT. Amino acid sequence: CASSNPGLLTDTQYF.